This T cell receptor beta chain was identified in a study of T cells in Graves' hyperthyroidism and ophthalmopathy. For the study at large: Prior to any treatment, at the point of initial diagnosis, peripheral blood was collected.

This clonotype was observed at least ten times. RNA transcripts served as the template for amplifying TCR beta CDR3 regions. During a first-round RT-PCR of the TCR CDR3, the HTBI primer set was used. TCRdb reprocessed the multiplex PCR reads via MiXCR and lists one record per CDR3 protein. The sample yields around 690,000 distinct CDR3 sequences, around 16% seen once. Trimming removed 6 bases from V and 2 bases from J; junction bases left unmatched: 15. The CDR3 consists of 17 residues. CDR1 and CDR2 (germline): SGHAT, FQNNGV. With a duration under 2 months, the hyperthyroidism was newly diagnosed in patients aged 18 to 65. Fresh peripheral blood, roughly 10 ml of it, supplied the PBMCs.

The clonotype was recovered from a man aged 50-59 years with Graves' hyperthyroidism. The sequencing input was blood. This chain uses TRBV11-2 with TRBJ2-7; TRBD2 agrees at 8 bases. CDR3: CASRRGLSGGNAYEQYF. In DNA form, the CDR3 reads TGTGCCAGCAGGCGCGGCTTAAGCGGGGGAAACGCCTACGAGCAGTACTTC.